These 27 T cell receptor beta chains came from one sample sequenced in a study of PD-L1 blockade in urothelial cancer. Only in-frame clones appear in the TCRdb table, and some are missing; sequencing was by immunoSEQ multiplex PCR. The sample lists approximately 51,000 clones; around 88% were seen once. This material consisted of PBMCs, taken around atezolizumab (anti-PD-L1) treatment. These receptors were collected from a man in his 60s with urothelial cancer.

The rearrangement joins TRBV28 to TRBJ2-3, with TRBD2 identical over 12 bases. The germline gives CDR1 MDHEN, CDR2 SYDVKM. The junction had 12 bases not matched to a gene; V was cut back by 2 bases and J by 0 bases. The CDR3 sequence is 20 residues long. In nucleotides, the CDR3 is TGTGCCAGCAGTTTAGTCCCTCTAGCGGGAGGGCCTCGGAGCACAGATACGCAGTATTTT. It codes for CASSLVPLAGGPRSTDTQYF.

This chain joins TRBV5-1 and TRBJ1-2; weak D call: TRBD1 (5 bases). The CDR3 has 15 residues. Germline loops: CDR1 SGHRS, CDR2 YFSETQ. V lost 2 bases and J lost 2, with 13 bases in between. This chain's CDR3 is CASSFTAGRNYGYTF. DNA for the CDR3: TGCGCCAGCAGCTTCACGGCAGGGCGAAACTATGGCTACACCTTC.

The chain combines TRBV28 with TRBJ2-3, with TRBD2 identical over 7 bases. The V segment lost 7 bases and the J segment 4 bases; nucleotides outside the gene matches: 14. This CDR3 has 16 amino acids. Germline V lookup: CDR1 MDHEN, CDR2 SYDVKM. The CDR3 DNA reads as TGTGCCAGCAACCGGGCAGGGCGGGAGTTTCCAGATACGCAGTATTTT. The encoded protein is CASNRAGREFPDTQYF.

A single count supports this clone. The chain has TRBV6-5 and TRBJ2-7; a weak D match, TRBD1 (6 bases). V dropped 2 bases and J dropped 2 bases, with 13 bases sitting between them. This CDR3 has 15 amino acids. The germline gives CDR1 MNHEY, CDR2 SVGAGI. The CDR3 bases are TGTGCCAGCAGTTACAGACAGGCCCACACCTACGAGCAGTACTTC. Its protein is CASSYRQAHTYEQYF.

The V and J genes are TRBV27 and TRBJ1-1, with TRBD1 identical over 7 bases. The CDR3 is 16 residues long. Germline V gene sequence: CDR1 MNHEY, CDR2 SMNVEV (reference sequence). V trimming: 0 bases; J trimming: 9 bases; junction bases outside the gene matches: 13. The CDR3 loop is CASSLSKGAGGKKAFF. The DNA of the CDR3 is TGTGCCAGCAGTTTATCGAAGGGGGCAGGAGGAAAAAAAGCTTTCTTT.

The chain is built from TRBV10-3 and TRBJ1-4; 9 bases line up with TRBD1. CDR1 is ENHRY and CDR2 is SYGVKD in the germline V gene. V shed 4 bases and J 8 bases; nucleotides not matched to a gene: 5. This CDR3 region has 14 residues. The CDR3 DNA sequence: TGTGCCATCAGTGTGACAGGGGGGGAGGAAAAACTGTTTTTT. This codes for CAISVTGGEEKLFF.

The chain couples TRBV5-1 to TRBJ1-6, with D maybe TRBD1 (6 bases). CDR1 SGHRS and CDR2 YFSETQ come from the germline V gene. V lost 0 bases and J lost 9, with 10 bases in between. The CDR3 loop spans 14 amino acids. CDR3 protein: CASSLEQGSSPLHF. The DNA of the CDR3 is TGCGCCAGCAGCTTGGAACAGGGAAGTTCACCCCTCCACTTT.

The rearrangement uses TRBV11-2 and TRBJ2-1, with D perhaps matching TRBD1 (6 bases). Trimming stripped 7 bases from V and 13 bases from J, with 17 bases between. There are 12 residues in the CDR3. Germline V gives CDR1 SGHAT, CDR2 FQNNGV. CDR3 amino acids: CASNFRDTIQFF. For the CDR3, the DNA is TGTGCCAGCAACTTCCGGGACACCATACAGTTCTTC.

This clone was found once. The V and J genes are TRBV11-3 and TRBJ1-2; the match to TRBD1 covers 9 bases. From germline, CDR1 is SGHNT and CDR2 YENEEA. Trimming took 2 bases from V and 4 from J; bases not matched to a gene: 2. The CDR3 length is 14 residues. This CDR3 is CASSLTGGAYGYTF. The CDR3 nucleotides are TGTGCCAGCAGCTTAACAGGGGGCGCCTATGGCTACACCTTC.

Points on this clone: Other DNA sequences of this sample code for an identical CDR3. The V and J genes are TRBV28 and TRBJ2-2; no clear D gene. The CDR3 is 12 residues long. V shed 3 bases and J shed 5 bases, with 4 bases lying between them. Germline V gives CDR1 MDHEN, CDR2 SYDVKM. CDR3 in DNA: TGTGCCAGCAGTTTGGAGACCGGGGAGCTGTTTTTT. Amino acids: CASSLETGELFF.

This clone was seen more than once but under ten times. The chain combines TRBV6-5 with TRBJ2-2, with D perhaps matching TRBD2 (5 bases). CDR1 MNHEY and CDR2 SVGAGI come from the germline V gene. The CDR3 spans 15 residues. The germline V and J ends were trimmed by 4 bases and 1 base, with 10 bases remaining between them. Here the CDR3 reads CASSLVGRNTGELFF. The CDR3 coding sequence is TGTGCCAGCAGTTTAGTGGGGAGGAACACCGGGGAGCTGTTTTTT.

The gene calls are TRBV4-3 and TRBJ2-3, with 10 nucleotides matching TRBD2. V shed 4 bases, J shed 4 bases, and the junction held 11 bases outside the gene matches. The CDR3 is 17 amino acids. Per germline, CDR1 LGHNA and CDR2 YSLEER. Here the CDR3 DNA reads TGCGCCAGCAGCCGTAGATCGAGAGCGGGAGGGCCAGATACGCAGTATTTT. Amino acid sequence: CASSRRSRAGGPDTQYF.

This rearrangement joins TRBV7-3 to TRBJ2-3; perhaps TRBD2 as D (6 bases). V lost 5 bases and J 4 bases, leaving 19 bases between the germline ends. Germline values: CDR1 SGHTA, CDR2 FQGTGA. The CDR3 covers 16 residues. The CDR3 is CASSPGRGRGADTQYF. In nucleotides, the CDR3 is TGTGCCAGCAGCCCGGGTCGGGGGAGAGGCGCAGATACGCAGTATTTT.

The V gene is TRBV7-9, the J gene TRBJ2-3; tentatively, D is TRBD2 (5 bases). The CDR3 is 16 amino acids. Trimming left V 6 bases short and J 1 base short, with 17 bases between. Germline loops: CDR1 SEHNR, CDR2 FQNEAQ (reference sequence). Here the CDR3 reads CASSLTTGGGTDTQYF. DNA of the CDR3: TGTGCCAGCAGTTTAACCACTGGAGGAGGCACAGATACGCAGTATTTT.

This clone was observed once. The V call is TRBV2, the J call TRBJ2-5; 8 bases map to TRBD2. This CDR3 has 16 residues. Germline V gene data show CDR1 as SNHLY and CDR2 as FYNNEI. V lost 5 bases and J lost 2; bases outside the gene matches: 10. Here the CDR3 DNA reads TGTGCCAGCAGTCCCGGGACTAGGCCGATTCAAGAGACCCAGTACTTC. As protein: CASSPGTRPIQETQYF.

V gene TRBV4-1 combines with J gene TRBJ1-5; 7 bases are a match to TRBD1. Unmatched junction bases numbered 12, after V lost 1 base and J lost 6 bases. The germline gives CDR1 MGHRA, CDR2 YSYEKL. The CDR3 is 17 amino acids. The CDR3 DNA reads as TGCGCCAGCAGCCAAGTCGGAAGGGGACAGCATACTCAGCCCCAGCATTTT. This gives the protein CASSQVGRGQHTQPQHF.

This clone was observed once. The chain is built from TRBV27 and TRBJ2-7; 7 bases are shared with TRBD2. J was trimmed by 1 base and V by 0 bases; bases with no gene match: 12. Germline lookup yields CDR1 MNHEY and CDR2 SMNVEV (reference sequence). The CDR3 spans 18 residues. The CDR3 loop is CASSLSPPPGGRSYEQYF. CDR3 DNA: TGTGCCAGCAGTTTATCGCCCCCCCCGGGGGGTAGGTCCTACGAGCAGTACTTC.

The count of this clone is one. The DNA of the CDR3 is TGTGCCTGGAGTCAGGGGGGATATGGCTACACCTTC. As protein: CAWSQGGYGYTF. J is TRBJ1-2 and V is TRBV30, with TRBD1 identical over 7 bases. J lost 5 bases, V lost 2 bases, and 2 bases had no gene match. The germline V gene has CDR1 GTSNPN and CDR2 SVGIG (reference sequence). The CDR3 has 12 residues.

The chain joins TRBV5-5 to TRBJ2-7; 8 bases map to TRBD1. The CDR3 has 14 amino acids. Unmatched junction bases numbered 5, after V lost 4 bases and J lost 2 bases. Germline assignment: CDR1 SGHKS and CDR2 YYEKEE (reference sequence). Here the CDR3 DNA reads TGTGCCAGCAGCCCAGCACAGGGGGCCTACGAGCAGTACTTC. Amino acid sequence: CASSPAQGAYEQYF.

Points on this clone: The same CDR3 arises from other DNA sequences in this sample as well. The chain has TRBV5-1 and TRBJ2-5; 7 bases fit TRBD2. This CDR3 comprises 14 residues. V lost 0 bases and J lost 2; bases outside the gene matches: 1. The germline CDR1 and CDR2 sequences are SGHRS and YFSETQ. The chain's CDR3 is CASSLAGGQETQYF. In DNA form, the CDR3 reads TGCGCCAGCAGCTTGGCGGGGGGTCAAGAGACCCAGTACTTC.

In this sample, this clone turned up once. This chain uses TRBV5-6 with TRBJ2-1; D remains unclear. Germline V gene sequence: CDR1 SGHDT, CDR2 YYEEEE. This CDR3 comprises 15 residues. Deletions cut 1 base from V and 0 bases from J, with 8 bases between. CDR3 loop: CASSLLWSSYNEQFF. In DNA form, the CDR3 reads TGTGCCAGCAGCTTGTTGTGGAGCTCCTACAATGAGCAGTTCTTC.

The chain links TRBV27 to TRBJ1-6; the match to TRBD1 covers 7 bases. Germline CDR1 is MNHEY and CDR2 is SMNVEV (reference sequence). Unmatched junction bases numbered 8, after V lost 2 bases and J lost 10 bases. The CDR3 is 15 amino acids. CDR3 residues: CASSLQVAGGSPLHF. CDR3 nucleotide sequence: TGTGCCAGCAGTTTACAGGTGGCAGGGGGATCACCCCTCCACTTT.

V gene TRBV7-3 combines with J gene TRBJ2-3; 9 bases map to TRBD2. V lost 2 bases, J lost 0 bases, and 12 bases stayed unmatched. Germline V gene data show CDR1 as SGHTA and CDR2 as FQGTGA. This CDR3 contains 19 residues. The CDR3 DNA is TGTGCCAGCAGCTTACCTTACGCGGGAGGGCCCTCTAGCACAGATACGCAGTATTTT. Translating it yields CASSLPYAGGPSSTDTQYF.

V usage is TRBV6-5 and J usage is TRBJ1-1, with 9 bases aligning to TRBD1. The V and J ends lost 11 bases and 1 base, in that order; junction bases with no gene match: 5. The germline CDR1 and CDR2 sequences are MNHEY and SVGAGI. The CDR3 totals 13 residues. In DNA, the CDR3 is TGTGCCTGTACAGGGGGCGGGAACACTGAAGCTTTCTTT. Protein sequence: CACTGGGNTEAFF.

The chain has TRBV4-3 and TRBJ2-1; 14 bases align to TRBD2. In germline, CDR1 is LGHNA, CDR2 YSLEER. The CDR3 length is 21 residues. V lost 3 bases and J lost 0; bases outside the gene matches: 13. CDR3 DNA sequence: TGCGCCAGCAGCCAGGGACTAGCGGGAGAGTTCTTCTTAAGCTCCTACAATGAGCAGTTCTTC. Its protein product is CASSQGLAGEFFLSSYNEQFF.

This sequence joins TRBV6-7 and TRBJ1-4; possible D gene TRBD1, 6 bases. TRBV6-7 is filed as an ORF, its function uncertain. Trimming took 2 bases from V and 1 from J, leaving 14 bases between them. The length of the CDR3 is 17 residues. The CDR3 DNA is TGTGCCAGCAGTTACGGAGGCAGGGGAAAAACTAATGAAAAACTGTTTTTT. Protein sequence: CASSYGGRGKTNEKLFF.

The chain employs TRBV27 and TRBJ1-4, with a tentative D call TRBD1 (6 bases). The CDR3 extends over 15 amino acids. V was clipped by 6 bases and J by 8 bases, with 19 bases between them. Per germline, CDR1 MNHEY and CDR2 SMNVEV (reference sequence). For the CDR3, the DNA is TGTGCCAGCAGGACCTGGGGGGGGGCTCAAGAAAAACTGTTTTTT. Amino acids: CASRTWGGAQEKLFF.